This entry describes one T cell receptor (beta chain). Its antigen is not identified. This sample stems from a study of PD-1 blockade in mismatch repair-deficient tumors. Study-level background: All were previously treated, progressing patients with approximately 12 mismatch repair-deficient cancer types.

Study-level results: Tumor-resident clones, often undetectable pretreatment in blood, expanded then contracted after pembrolizumab.

Sequenced by immunoSEQ multiplex PCR; TCRdb stores in-frame clones only, minus some. Seen here are 15,000 or so clones, 84% observed once, and the top ten hold more than 1.5%. TCR sequencing covered a few patients who responded to pembrolizumab. The CDR3 covers 17 residues. The V gene's germline CDR1 is SGHVS and CDR2 FNYEAQ. V lost 5 bases, J lost 4 bases, and 12 bases stayed unmatched. This material consisted of PBMCs, taken 22 weeks after starting pembrolizumab. The rearrangement uses TRBV7-6 and TRBJ1-1, with 11 nucleotides matching TRBD1. This TCR was recovered from an adult with mismatch repair-deficient cancer. The CDR3 DNA reads TGTGCCAGCAGCCGTAGTCCCGGGACAGGGGGATCCACTGAAGCTTTCTTT. Translated, it gives CASSRSPGTGGSTEAFF.